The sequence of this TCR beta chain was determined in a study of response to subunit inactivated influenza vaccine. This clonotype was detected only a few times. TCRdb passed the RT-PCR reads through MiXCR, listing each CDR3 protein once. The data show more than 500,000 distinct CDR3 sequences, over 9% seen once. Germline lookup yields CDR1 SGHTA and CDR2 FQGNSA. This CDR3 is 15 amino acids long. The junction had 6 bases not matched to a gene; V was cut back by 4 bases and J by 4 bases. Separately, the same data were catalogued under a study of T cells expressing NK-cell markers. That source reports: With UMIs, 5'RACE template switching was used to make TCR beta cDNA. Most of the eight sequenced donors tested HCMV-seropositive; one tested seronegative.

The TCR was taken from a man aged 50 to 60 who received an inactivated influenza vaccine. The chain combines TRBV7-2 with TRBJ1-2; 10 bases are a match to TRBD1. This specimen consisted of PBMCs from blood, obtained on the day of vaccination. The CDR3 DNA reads TGTGCCAGCAGCTGGGGGACAGGGGCCACCTATGGCTACACCTTC. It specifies CASSWGTGATYGYTF.